The 12 T cell receptor beta chains below all came from one sample that was sequenced in a study of blood T cell repertoires in COVID-19. Assay: immunoSEQ multiplex PCR; the TCRdb copy retains only in-frame clones and omits some. This table holds approximately 140,000 clones, 65% to 85% found once. Sequencing input: peripheral blood. The source of these receptors is a man aged 55 to 70 with active or convalescent COVID-19.

The rearrangement joins TRBV18 to TRBJ2-7; no clear D gene. V dropped 3 bases and J dropped 3 bases, with 12 bases sitting between them. Germline-derived CDR1 and CDR2 are KGHSH and LQKENI. The CDR3 has 14 amino acids. CDR3 DNA: TGTGCCAGCTCACCCGGCGGATCAAGCTACGAGCAGTACTTC. This encodes CASSPGGSSYEQYF.

The rearrangement joins TRBV3-1 (or the pseudogene TRBV3-2) to TRBJ2-7; a weak D match, TRBD2 (7 bases). CDR3 length: 11 residues. V was shortened by 1 base and J by 10 bases, with 8 bases between the two germline ends. Germline values: CDR1 LGHDT, CDR2 YNNKEL (reference sequence). The CDR3 loop is CASSQGGGQYF. The CDR3 nucleotides read TGTGCCAGCAGCCAAGGCGGGGGCCAGTACTTC.

The chain employs TRBV3-1 (or the pseudogene TRBV3-2) and TRBJ2-7, with TRBD2 identical over 13 bases. Trimming removed 4 bases from V and 7 bases from J; junction bases left unmatched: 10. The CDR3 covers 16 residues. Germline CDR1 LGHDT, CDR2 YNNKEL (reference sequence). The CDR3 is CASSPGTSGDVWEQYF. CDR3 bases: TGTGCCAGCAGCCCAGGGACTAGCGGGGATGTCTGGGAGCAGTACTTC.

The genes are TRBV9 and TRBJ2-5, with TRBD2 identical over 11 bases. The trim removed 1 base at V and 7 bases at J, leaving 6 bases unmatched. The CDR3 length is 15 residues. Germline V gene lookup returns CDR1 SGDLS and CDR2 YYNGEE. The CDR3 DNA sequence: TGTGCCAGCAGCGTACTAGCGGGAGGTTTTGTGACCCAGTACTTC. Its translation is CASSVLAGGFVTQYF.

The chain links TRBV7-2 to TRBJ2-7, with TRBD2 matching 9 bases. Germline values: CDR1 SGHTA, CDR2 FQGNSA. Losses at the gene ends were 6 bases for V and 3 bases for J; bases not matched to a gene: 6. The CDR3 consists of 14 residues. This CDR3 is CASRPSSGIYEQYF. The CDR3 nucleotides are TGTGCCAGCAGACCATCTAGCGGGATCTACGAGCAGTACTTC.

The genes are TRBV18 and TRBJ1-4; D unresolved. The CDR3 totals 17 residues. The germline CDR1 and CDR2 sequences are KGHSH and LQKENI. V shed 1 base and J shed 0 bases, with 12 bases lying between them. In DNA form, the CDR3 reads TGTGCCAGCTCACCACAGACCCCTGGAGCAACTAATGAAAAACTGTTTTTT. It codes for CASSPQTPGATNEKLFF.

The gene calls are TRBV2 and TRBJ1-4; D is unresolved. CDR1 SNHLY and CDR2 FYNNEI come from the germline V gene. V shed 4 bases and J shed 6 bases, with 9 bases lying between them. The CDR3 length is 13 residues. CDR3 DNA sequence: TGTGCCAGCAGTGCGATAGTAGATGAAAAACTGTTTTTT. Its protein product is CASSAIVDEKLFF.

The rearrangement links TRBV19 to TRBJ1-5, with 9 nucleotides matching TRBD1. Trimming took 6 bases from V and 6 from J; bases not matched to a gene: 9. CDR3 size: 15 residues. Germline V gene lookup returns CDR1 LNHDA and CDR2 SQIVND (reference sequence). The CDR3 reads CASSPGQGASQPQHF. The CDR3 DNA is TGTGCCAGTAGCCCGGGACAGGGAGCGTCTCAGCCCCAGCATTTT.

The chain couples TRBV30 to TRBJ2-7; TRBD1 matches 7 bases. Germline CDR1 and CDR2: GTSNPN and SVGIG (reference sequence). The J segment lost 3 bases and the V segment lost 3 bases, leaving 11 bases of the junction unmatched. There are 15 residues in the CDR3. CDR3 sequence: CAWRQGWDSDYEQYF. The CDR3 DNA sequence: TGTGCCTGGAGACAGGGTTGGGACAGTGACTACGAGCAGTACTTC.

V usage is TRBV25-1 and J usage is TRBJ1-4; maybe TRBD1 (5 bases). Trimming cost V 8 bases and J 3 bases, with 10 bases left between them. The length of the CDR3 is 13 residues. Per germline, CDR1 MGHDK and CDR2 SYGVNS. The CDR3 spells CASRLGANEKLFF. CDR3 in DNA: TGTGCCAGCCGACTAGGGGCTAATGAAAAACTGTTTTTT.

The genes are TRBV12-3 or TRBV12-4 and TRBJ1-5, with a weak D call TRBD1 (6 bases). The CDR3 loop spans 13 amino acids. With 5 bases removed from V and 7 bases from J, the gap between germline ends came to 12 bases. The CDR3 DNA reads TGTGCCAGCAGTCAGGGGCCTTTCCAGCCCCAGCATTTT. This encodes CASSQGPFQPQHF.

The chain couples TRBV28 to TRBJ2-7, with 11 bases that match TRBD2. The CDR3 is made up of 14 amino acids. Germline CDR1 MDHEN, CDR2 SYDVKM. V trimming: 6 bases; J trimming: 3 bases; junction bases outside the gene matches: 4. The chain's CDR3 is CASRLAGGRYEQYF. In DNA form, the CDR3 reads TGTGCCAGCAGGCTAGCGGGGGGACGCTACGAGCAGTACTTC. The whole variable domain, remainder taken from reference TRBV28 and TRBJ2-7, is DVKVTQSSRYLVKRTGEKVFLECVQDMDHENMFWYRQDPGLGLRLIYFSYDVKMKEKGDIPEGYSVSREKKERFSLILESASTNQTSMYLCASRLAGGRYEQYFGPGTRLTVT.